This T cell receptor (beta chain) was identified in a study of early T cells in non-severe SARS-CoV-2 infection. About the study: With bulk RNA from unsorted whole blood as input, sequencing yielded unpaired chains.

The germline V gene has CDR1 SGHTA and CDR2 FQGTGA. This CDR3 has 14 residues. Trimming took off 5 bases at V and 0 bases at J, with 8 bases between the two ends. Unique molecular identifiers (one per individual cDNA molecule) were attached. TCRdb ran MiXCR on the 5' RACE reads and lists one entry per CDR3 protein. The data show about 67,000 distinct CDR3 sequences, 11% seen once. As concerns this clonotype: No antigen is known for it.

Regarding the study as a whole: Clonotype matching in VDJdb favored anti-spike CD8 responses and did not capture private and CD4 specificities.

The origin of this receptor is an adult who was a healthcare worker with PCR-confirmed SARS-CoV-2 infection or an uninfected control (not recorded which). The sequencing input was whole blood. The chain carries TRBV7-3 and TRBJ2-4, with a tentative D call TRBD2 (5 bases). The CDR3 loop is CASSAGGAKNIQYF. For the CDR3, the DNA is TGTGCCAGCAGCGCCGGAGGAGCCAAAAACATTCAGTACTTC.